What follows are 28 T cell receptor beta chains derived from one specimen sequenced in a study of blood T cell repertoires in COVID-19. Clones were sequenced by immunoSEQ multiplex PCR, and TCRdb holds only the in-frame ones, with some missing. The data contain some 180,000 clones, 76% of them singletons. The sequenced material came from peripheral blood. These TCRs come from a woman aged 50 to 60 with active or convalescent COVID-19.

The chain employs TRBV5-1 and TRBJ2-3; no firm D call. Germline-derived CDR1 and CDR2 are SGHRS and YFSETQ. The CDR3 extends over 13 amino acids. V dropped 0 bases and J dropped 4 bases, with 6 bases sitting between them. DNA for the CDR3: TGCGCCAGCAGCTTGGATTCTTCAGATACGCAGTATTTT. This sequence encodes CASSLDSSDTQYF. Full variable domain (rest looked up from reference TRBV5-1 and TRBJ2-3): KAGVTQTPRYLIKTRGQQVTLSCSPISGHRSVSWYQQTPGQGLQFLFEYFSETQRNKGNFPGRFSGRQFSNSRSEMNVSTLELGDSALYLCASSLDSSDTQYFGPGTRLTVL.

The chain links TRBV20-1 to TRBJ1-2; perhaps TRBD1 as D (5 bases). The CDR3 sequence is 14 residues long. Germline V CDR1 and CDR2: DFQATT, SNEGSKA (reference sequence). Trimming stripped 3 bases from V and 4 bases from J, with 15 bases between. The CDR3 loop reads CSASRGGSGYGYTF. The CDR3, as DNA: TGCAGTGCTAGTAGGGGAGGTAGTGGCTATGGCTACACCTTC.

This clone was recorded once. This chain links TRBV19 with TRBJ2-1, with 7 bases aligning to TRBD2. The CDR3 consists of 15 residues. Germline values: CDR1 LNHDA, CDR2 SQIVND (reference sequence). After removal of 6 bases from V and 5 bases from J, the junction contained 10 bases not matched to a gene. The CDR3 loop is CASRSHSGGDNEQFF. CDR3 DNA sequence: TGTGCCAGTAGATCCCACTCGGGAGGCGACAATGAGCAGTTCTTC.

This clone was picked up one time. The rearrangement links TRBV7-9 to TRBJ1-2, with unresolved D. Germline-derived CDR1 and CDR2 are SEHNR and FQNEAQ (reference sequence). This CDR3 is 11 amino acids long. The ends were cut back, 5 bases at V and 8 bases at J, with 9 bases in the middle. The CDR3 nucleotides are TGTGCCAGCAGCAACAGAGAGGGCTACACCTTC. It is translated as CASSNREGYTF. The full variable domain, rest sourced from reference TRBV7-9 and TRBJ1-2, is DTGVSQNPRHKITKRGQNVTFRCDPISEHNRLYWYRQTLGQGPEFLTYFQNEAQLEKSRLLSDRFSAERPKGSFSTLEIQRTEQGDSAMYLCASSNREGYTFGSGTRLTVV.

V is TRBV12-5 and J is TRBJ1-1, with D possibly TRBD1 on 6 matching bases. V gave up 0 bases and J gave up 5 bases, with 16 bases separating them. The germline V gene has CDR1 LGHNT and CDR2 FRNRAP. The CDR3 runs to 16 residues. In DNA form, the CDR3 reads TGTGCTAGTGGTTTGGTACCGGGGAAGGGGGGGACTGAAGCTTTCTTT. The encoded protein is CASGLVPGKGGTEAFF.

This clone was picked up a small number of times. V usage is TRBV28 and J usage is TRBJ1-2; 10 bases align to TRBD1. This CDR3 comprises 17 residues. Trimming cost V 0 bases and J 2 bases; bases outside gene matches: 6. CDR1 and CDR2 (germline): MDHEN, SYDVKM. The DNA of the CDR3 is TGTGCCAGCAGTTTATGGGGGACAGGGGCGGCGAACTATGGCTACACCTTC. Amino acid sequence: CASSLWGTGAANYGYTF.

This sequence joins TRBV4-3 and TRBJ2-1; D is possibly TRBD1 (6 bases). Trimming cost V 1 base and J 11 bases, with 12 bases left between them. Germline CDR1 LGHNA, CDR2 YSLEER. CDR3 size: 13 residues. The CDR3 here is CASSQAADRKQFF. DNA of the CDR3: TGCGCCAGCAGCCAAGCGGCGGACAGAAAGCAGTTCTTC.

This clone was seen a single time. This chain joins TRBV29-1 and TRBJ1-3, with 8 bases aligning to TRBD1. CDR3 length: 14 residues. The V gene's germline CDR1 is SQVTM and CDR2 ANQGSEA. V lost 7 bases and J lost 3; bases outside the gene matches: 8. The CDR3 protein is CSGHTGGVGNTIYF. CDR3 in DNA: TGCAGCGGACATACAGGGGGAGTTGGAAACACCATATATTTT.

The chain employs TRBV28 and TRBJ1-1; a possible D gene is TRBD1 (6 bases). V lost 7 bases, J lost 0 bases, and 12 bases lay in between. Germline CDR1 is MDHEN and CDR2 is SYDVKM. This CDR3 has 14 amino acids. The CDR3 spells CASIRGGMNTEAFF. The DNA for the CDR3 is TGTGCCAGCATCCGAGGGGGTATGAACACTGAAGCTTTCTTT.

In its sample, this clone was seen once. V gene TRBV18 combines with J gene TRBJ2-7, with TRBD1 identical over 9 bases. Losses at the gene ends were 5 bases for V and 4 bases for J; bases not matched to a gene: 9. The V gene's germline CDR1 is KGHSH and CDR2 LQKENI. The CDR3 extends over 15 amino acids. The CDR3: CASSSMPGQGYEQYF. The DNA for the CDR3 is TGTGCCAGCTCATCCATGCCGGGACAGGGTTACGAGCAGTACTTC.

This clone was seen a few times. The V call is TRBV18, the J call TRBJ1-2; 7 nucleotides match TRBD1. The CDR3 extends over 14 amino acids. The trim removed 4 bases at V and 6 bases at J, leaving 8 bases unmatched. CDR1 KGHSH and CDR2 LQKENI come from the germline V gene. As DNA, the CDR3 is TGTGCCAGCTCACAATACGACAGGGAGGATGGCTACACCTTC. Protein sequence: CASSQYDREDGYTF.

This clone has a single count. V usage is TRBV7-2 and J usage is TRBJ2-7, with TRBD2 as a possible D gene (6 bases). Germline assignment: CDR1 SGHTA and CDR2 FQGNSA. CDR3 size: 12 residues. The V end was cut by 7 bases, the J end by 4 bases, with 11 bases between. CDR3 in DNA: TGTGCCAGCACCGGTGCGGGATACGAGCAGTACTTC. Translated, it gives CASTGAGYEQYF.

The chain carries TRBV15 and TRBJ2-5, with 7 bases identical to TRBD2. Germline V lookup: CDR1 LNHNV, CDR2 YYDKDF (reference sequence). J was trimmed by 5 bases and V by 0 bases; bases with no gene match: 6. The CDR3 is 15 amino acids. CDR3 sequence (DNA): TGTGCCACCAGCAGAGATCACCGGGAGGCGGAGACCCAGTACTTC. It yields the protein CATSRDHREAETQYF.

The rearrangement uses TRBV18 and TRBJ1-2, with 10 positions matching TRBD1. Trimming cost V 2 bases and J 8 bases; bases outside gene matches: 5. The germline CDR1 and CDR2 sequences are KGHSH and LQKENI. This CDR3 is built from 14 residues. The CDR3 nucleotides are TGTGCCAGCTCACCAGGGGACAGGGGCTACGGCTACACCTTC. This encodes CASSPGDRGYGYTF.

The chain employs TRBV4-3 and TRBJ1-1; 7 nucleotides match TRBD1. From germline, CDR1 is LGHNA and CDR2 YSLEER. V was pared by 0 bases and J by 10 bases, with 11 bases of the junction left unmatched. The CDR3 is 15 residues long. The CDR3 region has the DNA TGCGCCAGCAGCCAAGAGGCCCTGGACAGGCGGGGAGCTTTCTTT. Residues: CASSQEALDRRGAFF.

The chain joins TRBV10-3 to TRBJ1-1, with D perhaps matching TRBD1 (6 bases). Trimming removed 10 bases from V and 1 base from J, with 16 bases in between. Looked up from germline, CDR1 is ENHRY and CDR2 is SYGVKD. The CDR3 extends over 14 amino acids. Written as DNA, the CDR3 is TGTGCCACCTCAGGGGCCCGCCCGAACACTGAAGCTTTCTTT. It translates to CATSGARPNTEAFF.

The chain uses TRBV5-1 and TRBJ1-3; D perhaps matches TRBD1 (5 bases). The V end lost 4 bases, the J end lost 0 bases, and 8 bases lay between the germline ends. CDR3 length: 14 residues. Germline V gene data show CDR1 as SGHRS and CDR2 as YFSETQ. In DNA form, the CDR3 reads TGCGCCAGCAGCAGGGGTTTCTCTGGAAACACCATATATTTT. This sequence encodes CASSRGFSGNTIYF.

This chain links TRBV7-2 with TRBJ2-6; 7 nucleotides agree with TRBD2. Trimming took 5 bases from V and 0 from J; bases not matched to a gene: 7. The germline V gene has CDR1 SGHTA and CDR2 FQGNSA. CDR3 length equals 17 residues. The CDR3 sequence: CASSASGASSGANVLTF. DNA of the CDR3: TGTGCCAGCAGCGCGAGCGGGGCGAGCTCTGGGGCCAACGTCCTGACTTTC.

This chain joins TRBV15 and TRBJ1-3; 8 positions match TRBD1. Looked up from germline, CDR1 is LNHNV and CDR2 is YYDKDF (reference sequence). The CDR3 totals 17 residues. The V and J ends lost 4 bases and 4 bases, in that order; junction bases with no gene match: 12. CDR3 DNA: TGTGCCACCAGCAAGTTTATGACAGGGGCCTCAGGAAACACCATATATTTT. This encodes CATSKFMTGASGNTIYF. The full variable domain, its missing parts supplied by reference TRBV15 and TRBJ1-3, is DAMVIQNPRYQVTQFGKPVTLSCSQTLNHNVMYWYQQKSSQAPKLLFHYYDKDFNNEADTPDNFQSRRPNTSFCFLDIRSPGLGDTAMYLCATSKFMTGASGNTIYFGEGSWLTVV.

This chain links TRBV2 with TRBJ2-1, with a weak D call TRBD1 (7 bases). Germline V gene sequence: CDR1 SNHLY, CDR2 FYNNEI. The CDR3 is 15 residues long. V lost 9 bases, J lost 7 bases, and 22 bases lay in between. This CDR3 reads CASGGQGVKGNEQFF. CDR3 sequence (DNA): TGTGCCAGTGGGGGGCAGGGGGTAAAAGGTAATGAGCAGTTCTTC. The whole variable domain, remainder taken from reference TRBV2 and TRBJ2-1, is EPEVTQTPSHQVTQMGQEVILRCVPISNHLYFYWYRQILGQKVEFLVSFYNNEISEKSEIFDDQFSVERPDGSNFTLKIRSTKLEDSAMYFCASGGQGVKGNEQFFGPGTRLTVL.

CDR3 bases: TGTGCCAGCTCACCCCGGGACAGGGGGGCTATTAGCAATCAGCCCCAGCATTTT. Translating gives CASSPRDRGAISNQPQHF. V gene TRBV18 combines with J gene TRBJ1-5, with 11 bases matching TRBD1. The CDR3 consists of 18 residues. J gave up 0 bases and V 3 bases, and 7 bases lay outside the gene matches. Germline CDR1 and CDR2: KGHSH and LQKENI.

The CDR3 sequence: CASSFRDRAYGYTF. The CDR3 nucleotides are TGTGCCAGCAGTTTCCGGGACAGGGCCTATGGCTACACCTTC. The gene calls are TRBV27 and TRBJ1-2; 9 bases are a match to TRBD1. After removal of 3 bases from V and 4 bases from J, the junction contained 3 bases not matched to a gene. Germline values: CDR1 MNHEY, CDR2 SMNVEV (reference sequence). This CDR3 region has 14 residues.

In this sample, this clone turned up a few times. The gene calls are TRBV7-2 and TRBJ2-7, with 9 positions matching TRBD2. With V trimmed by 0 bases and J by 2 bases, 5 bases remained unmatched. Per the germline V gene, CDR1 is SGHTA and CDR2 is FQGNSA. CDR3 size: 16 residues. CDR3 region: CASSLAWRGGPYEQYF. DNA of the CDR3: TGTGCCAGCAGCTTAGCGTGGCGGGGGGGCCCCTACGAGCAGTACTTC. Full variable domain (remainder filled in from reference TRBV7-2 and TRBJ2-7): GAGVSQSPSNKVTEKGKDVELRCDPISGHTALYWYRQSLGQGLEFLIYFQGNSAPDKSGLPSDRFSAERTGGSVSTLTIQRTQQEDSAVYLCASSLAWRGGPYEQYFGPGTRLTVT.

This sequence joins TRBV18 and TRBJ2-5; a possible D gene is TRBD2 (6 bases). The CDR3 contains 17 residues. V was trimmed by 2 bases and J by 7 bases, leaving 23 bases between them. Germline V gives CDR1 KGHSH, CDR2 LQKENI. CDR3 loop: CASSPTGLASEWGTQYF. In nucleotides, the CDR3 is TGTGCCAGCTCACCAACGGGGCTTGCTAGCGAATGGGGGACCCAGTACTTC.

The chain uses TRBV9 and TRBJ1-1; D remains unclear. This CDR3 comprises 14 residues. CDR1 and CDR2 from the germline V gene are SGDLS and YYNGEE. Between the trimmed V and J ends, which lost 0 bases and 0 bases, there was a span of 6 bases. The CDR3 coding sequence is TGTGCCAGCAGCGTAGGGTCGGTGAACACTGAAGCTTTCTTT. It yields the protein CASSVGSVNTEAFF.

This chain connects TRBV5-1 to TRBJ2-5; 9 nucleotides match TRBD1. Per germline, CDR1 SGHRS and CDR2 YFSETQ. The CDR3 sequence is 15 residues long. The V and J ends lost 3 bases and 2 bases, in that order; junction bases with no gene match: 5. The CDR3 sequence is CASSSGQGRQETQYF. In DNA, the CDR3 is TGCGCCAGCAGCTCGGGACAGGGAAGGCAAGAGACCCAGTACTTC.

The CDR3: CASSPTSGSDEQFF. CDR3 nucleotide sequence: TGTGCCAGCAGCCCGACTAGCGGGAGCGATGAGCAGTTCTTC. The chain employs TRBV7-3 and TRBJ2-1, with 12 nucleotides matching TRBD2. This CDR3 has 14 amino acids. V shed 5 bases and J 8 bases; nucleotides not matched to a gene: 4. In germline, CDR1 is SGHTA, CDR2 FQGTGA.

With regard to this clone: Other nucleotide sequences in the sample specify the same CDR3. The V call is TRBV30, the J call TRBJ1-5; tentatively, D is TRBD1 (5 bases). Trimming cost V 1 base and J 5 bases, with 9 bases left between them. CDR3 length: 13 residues. Germline V gives CDR1 GTSNPN, CDR2 SVGIG (reference sequence). The CDR3: CAWSGQGHQPQHF. CDR3 in DNA: TGTGCCTGGAGTGGTCAGGGTCATCAGCCCCAGCATTTT.